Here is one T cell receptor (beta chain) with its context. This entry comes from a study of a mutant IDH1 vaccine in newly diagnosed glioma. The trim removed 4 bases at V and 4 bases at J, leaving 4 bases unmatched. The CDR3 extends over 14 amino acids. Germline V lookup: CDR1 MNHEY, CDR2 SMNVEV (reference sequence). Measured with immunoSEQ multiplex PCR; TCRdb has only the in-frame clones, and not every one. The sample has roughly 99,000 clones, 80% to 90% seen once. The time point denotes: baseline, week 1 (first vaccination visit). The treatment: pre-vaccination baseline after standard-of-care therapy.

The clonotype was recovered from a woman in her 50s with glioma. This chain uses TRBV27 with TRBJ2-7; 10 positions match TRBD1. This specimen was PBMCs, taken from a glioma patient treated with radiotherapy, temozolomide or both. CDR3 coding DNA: TGTGCCAGCAGTTCGGGACAGGGGAAATACGAGCAGTACTTC. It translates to CASSSGQGKYEQYF.